This T cell receptor (beta chain) derives from a study of T cells in Graves' hyperthyroidism and ophthalmopathy. In making diagnoses, clinical symptoms, serum thyroxine and TRAb, thyroid ultrasound and orbital computed tomography were all used. Study-level findings and limits: Blood also contained most expanded thyroid clonotypes above 0.001.

RNA transcripts served as the template for amplifying TCR beta CDR3 regions. HTBI primers were employed in a first-round RT-PCR of the TCR CDR3. MiXCR was run by TCRdb on the multiplex PCR reads, yielding one entry per CDR3 protein. Of some 500,000 distinct CDR3 sequences listed, roughly 15% were seen once; the top ten hold over 25%. Trimming pared 1 base from V and 3 bases from J, leaving 3 bases between. This CDR3 is 12 amino acids long. Germline assignment: CDR1 KGHDR and CDR2 SFDVKD. In its sample, this clonotype was seen a few times. The target antigen is unknown. The source is a woman aged 25 to 39 with Graves' ophthalmopathy. This chain links TRBV24-1 with TRBJ2-7, with D unresolved. Sequencing was carried out using blood. Written as DNA, the CDR3 is TGTGCCACCAGTGATTTAAGCTACGAGCAGTACTTC. Translated, it gives CATSDLSYEQYF.